Listed below are T cell receptor beta chains from one sample, sequenced in a study of shared clonotypes between healthy human individuals. The method was immunoSEQ multiplex PCR; TCRdb's version includes in-frame clones alone and lacks a portion of them. The repertoire consists of about 2.3 million clones, with 85% to 95% occurring once and the leading ten covering under 0.45%. Source material: naive CD4+ T cells from PBMCs. The source is a young man in good health. Some clones in this sample may be carry-over from other donors' samples. CDR3s include the opening cysteine and the closing phenylalanine or tryptophan. Size tells how often a clone was seen (once, few, many) or the class of an expanded clone, and some rows leave it out.

>.|TRBJ1-4|TRBV5-6
CASSPRQGGKLFF
>.|TRBJ2-6|TRBV5-1
CASSLEPAGANVLTF
>.|TRBJ1-5|TRBV20-1
CSASDQPQHF
>once|TRBJ2-5|TRBV11-2
CASSLGGGLRETQYF
>.|TRBJ2-2|TRBV5-1
CASSQQGRKYTGELFF
>.|TRBJ2-1|TRBV10-3
CAIRGAYNEQFF
>once|TRBJ2-3|TRBV7-2
CASSSTDTQYF
>.|TRBJ1-2|TRBV28
CASSSQGAFPRGYTF
>.|TRBJ1-1|TRBV5-1
CASSGQGAVGTEAFF
>.|TRBJ2-7|TRBV19
CASSLRGGQGRNEQYF
>.|TRBJ1-2|TRBV5-1
CASSLAQGNGYTF
>once|TRBJ2-3|TRBV9
CAGREGVPTDTQYF
>.|TRBJ2-3|TRBV7-2
CASSLATQRTDTQYF
>few|TRBJ1-1|TRBV20-1
CRGVLSTEAFF
>.|TRBJ2-5|TRBV5-4
CASSMRTSGQETQYF
>once|TRBJ1-2|TRBV6-6
CASSYSGSRSYGYTF
>.|TRBJ2-1|TRBV18
CASSPPSYNEQFF
>.|TRBJ1-6|TRBV10-3
CAISEGGNSPLHF
>.|TRBJ2-1|TRBV7-2
CASSLSRTGFNEQFF
>.|TRBJ2-7|TRBV6-5
CASTPGGGKGEQYF
>.|TRBJ2-7|TRBV6-1
CASSDPGLAGVEQYF